This TCR beta chain was documented in a study of T cell responses to AZD1222 COVID-19 vaccine. Remarks on this clone: Its specificity is unknown.

This CDR3 comprises 16 residues. V was clipped by 5 bases and J by 6 bases; unmatched bases: 7. Germline CDR1 is SGHTA and CDR2 is FQGTGA. TCRdb keeps only in-frame clones here, not all; method: immunoSEQ multiplex PCR. The sample records fewer than 140,000 clones, roughly 90% being singletons. Study outcomes and limitations: Reportedly, close to half of spike-specific TCRs are directed against unmutated variant regions. No repertoire was sampled before or during the peak T cell response, only after it. Donors were chiefly white British, with a greater number of females, and clonal diversity was perhaps underestimated.

Source: peripheral blood, taken on day 0 of AZD1222 vaccination. The J gene is TRBJ2-2, the V gene TRBV7-3, with 12 bases fitting TRBD2. This TCR was sampled from an adult in good health. The DNA for the CDR3 is TGTGCCAGCAGCACTGGACTAGCGGGAATCTCCGGGGAGCTGTTTTTT. Its protein product is CASSTGLAGISGELFF.